The table lists the clone carrying this T cell receptor (beta chain) with a few counts. Method: immunoSEQ multiplex PCR; TCRdb's copy keeps in-frame clones and lacks some. The table shows some 100,000 clones, with approximately 86% occurring only once. Self-reported history from a screening survey and questionnaire set each donor's cohort. Recovery among Cohort 3 donors was established by two negative PCRs, clearance, or symptom resolution. The CDR3 runs to 19 residues. Between the trimmed V and J ends, which lost 1 base and 4 bases, there was a span of 25 bases. CDR1 SEHNR and CDR2 FQNEAQ come from the germline V gene (reference sequence). The sample belongs to a study of blood T cell repertoires in COVID-19. Study in general: T cells, B-cell-depleted T cells, or PBMCs provided the cDNA or gDNA that served as material.

This chain links TRBV7-9 with TRBJ1-2; D possibly corresponds to TRBD1 (6 bases). This TCR derives from a woman between 45 and 60 years old who had recovered from COVID-19. Source material: PBMCs or T cells enriched from blood (not recorded which). CDR3 in DNA: TGTGCCAGCAGCTTAGGCCCTCAACTCCGGGACAAGGGTCTCTATGGCTACACCTTC. Translated, it gives CASSLGPQLRDKGLYGYTF.